This T cell receptor (beta chain) was identified in a study of blood T cells in healthy people across ages. Overall study results and limits: The recorded TCR beta diversity per million T cells decreased in a roughly linear manner with age. Diversity estimates from one million T cells were considered underestimates.

Whenever a sample was processed, at least 6.5 million PBMCs were isolated. Through a sample-barcoded 5' primer and a J-beta primer mix, a second PCR was run for 7 to 11 cycles. TCRdb re-called the 5' RACE reads through MiXCR, storing one row per CDR3 protein. This repertoire shows roughly 900,000 distinct CDR3 sequences, about 44% found once; its top ten account for 10% to 15%. V gave up 0 bases and J gave up 1 base; unmatched junction bases: 8. Germline V gene sequence: CDR1 SEHNR, CDR2 FQNEAQ (reference sequence). This CDR3 has 17 amino acids. As for this clonotype: Its target is unknown.

The J gene is TRBJ1-2, the V gene TRBV7-9; the match to TRBD1 covers 7 bases. The TCR was taken from a man between 25 and 39 years old in good health. Input material: blood. CDR3 region: CASSLAGTARNNYGYTF. DNA of the CDR3: TGTGCCAGCAGCTTAGCCGGGACAGCTAGGAATAACTATGGCTACACCTTC.